This record covers a single T cell receptor (beta chain). The sample is drawn from a study of blood T cell repertoires in COVID-19. Some clones are missing from TCRdb's copy, which holds only in-frame ones; the method was immunoSEQ multiplex PCR. Among 150,000 to 200,000 clones, 84% were seen once, and the ten largest hold approximately 12%. Germline loops: CDR1 KGHSH, CDR2 LQKENI. This CDR3 is 16 amino acids long. V lost 2 bases and J lost 2; bases outside the gene matches: 4. Donors of Cohort 3 who recovered were those that had two negative PCRs, clearance, or symptom resolution. Source material: PBMCs or T cells enriched from blood (not recorded which). The sequence was obtained from a man over 45 who had recovered from COVID-19. The chain has TRBV18 and TRBJ2-3, with 10 bases identical to TRBD2. CDR3: CASSPKLAGFTDTQYF. The CDR3 DNA follows: TGTGCCAGCTCACCAAAACTAGCGGGGTTCACAGATACGCAGTATTTT.